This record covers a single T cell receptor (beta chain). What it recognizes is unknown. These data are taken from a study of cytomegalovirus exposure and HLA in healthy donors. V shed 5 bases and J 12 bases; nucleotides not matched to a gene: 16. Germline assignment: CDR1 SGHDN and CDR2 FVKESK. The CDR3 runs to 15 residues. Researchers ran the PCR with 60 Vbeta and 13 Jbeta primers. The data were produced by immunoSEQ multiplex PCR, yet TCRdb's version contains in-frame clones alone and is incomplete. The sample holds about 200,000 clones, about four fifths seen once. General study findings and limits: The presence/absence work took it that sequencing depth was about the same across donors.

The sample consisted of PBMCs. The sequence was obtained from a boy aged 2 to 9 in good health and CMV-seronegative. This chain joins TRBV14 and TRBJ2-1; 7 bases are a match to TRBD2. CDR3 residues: CASSGLAAHREGQFF. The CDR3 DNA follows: TGTGCCAGCAGCGGCCTAGCGGCCCACCGCGAGGGGCAGTTCTTC.